The subject of this entry is one T cell receptor beta chain. Antigen unknown. The Oncomine TCR Beta short-read assay was what sequenced the DNA obtained from cultured CD4+ T cells. TCRdb reprocessed the PCR reads with MiXCR, giving one entry per CDR3 protein. The sample has about 22,000 distinct CDR3 sequences, around two fifths seen once; the top ten hold 25% to 30%. The sample originates from a study of vaccination and CD4 T cells after COVID-19. Noted time point: late sampling 161 to 241 days after vaccination in a few convalescent patients. Treatment in this sample: roughly ten-day PBMC culture with coronavirus spike peptide pools or control peptides (ViraFEST assay). The material was CD4+ T cells from blood, cultured in vitro, obtained about 7 months after SARS-CoV-2 vaccination. The sequence derives from a human donor who had recovered from COVID-19.

CDR3 amino acids: CSARPGEQYF. Here the CDR3 DNA reads TGCAGTGCTAGACCCGGAGAGCAGTACTTC. The chain uses TRBV20-1 and TRBJ2-7; D remains ambiguous. The V and J ends lost 2 bases and 7 bases respectively, with 6 bases between them. The CDR3 contains 10 residues. Per the germline V gene, CDR1 is DFQATT and CDR2 is SNEGSKA (reference sequence).